Listed below are T cell receptor beta chains from one sample, sequenced in a study of read filtering for tumor transcriptome and immune sequencing. TCRdb reprocessed the reads with MiXCR, giving one entry per CDR3 protein. The top ten clones hold approximately 11% of a sample with 60,000 to 75,000 distinct CDR3 sequences, 15% to 20% of them seen once. Sequenced: a population of CD138-negative cells sorted from bone marrow. The source of these receptors is a donor aged 40 or older with multiple myeloma. Both conserved end residues are part of each CDR3. The D gene is left open where the match is weak. Expanded clones get a size class; other rows say once, few or many, or leave the size out.

J	size	D	V	DNA	CDR3
TRBJ1-5	many	TRBD1	TRBV30	TGTGCCTGGGCGACAGGGGCTGATCAGCCCCAGCATTTT	CAWATGADQPQHF
TRBJ2-2	.	TRBD1	TRBV19	TGTGCCAGTAGTTCAGGACAGGGTACTGGGGAGCTGTTTTTT	CASSSGQGTGELFF
TRBJ1-1	many	.	TRBV12-3/TRBV12-4	TGTGCCAGCAGTTTTGGTCCCTGGGGGAGTGAAGCTTTCTTT	CASSFGPWGSEAFF
TRBJ2-5	many	TRBD2	TRBV25-1	TGTGCCAGCAGTGAATCTAGACTAGCGGGAGCTGAGACCCAGTACTTC	CASSESRLAGAETQYF
TRBJ2-2	many	TRBD2	TRBV3-1	TGTGCCAGCAAGGGACTAGCGGGCGTAACCGGGGAGCTGTTTTTT	CASKGLAGVTGELFF
TRBJ2-1	.	.	TRBV27	TGCGCCAGCAGAATTGTTGGGAAAGGGCTAAATGAGCAGTTCTTC	CASRIVGKGLNEQFF
TRBJ1-2	few	TRBD1	TRBV2	TGTGCCAGCAGTGAAGCAAGGACAGGGATATATGGCTACGCCTTC	CASSEARTGIYGYAF
TRBJ1-5	many	.	TRBV18	TGTGCCAGCTCACCAAAGGGGAGCAATCAGCCCCAGCATTTT	CASSPKGSNQPQHF
TRBJ2-1	.	.	TRBV28	TGTGCCAGCAGTTTATTTCTAGAAAAACCCTACAATGAGCAGTTCTTC	CASSLFLEKPYNEQFF
TRBJ2-2	many	TRBD2	TRBV7-2	TGTGCCAGCAGCGTCGGACGGGGCGGGAGGGTCACCGGGGAGCTGTTTTTT	CASSVGRGGRVTGELFF
TRBJ2-5	many	.	TRBV5-1	TGCGCCAGCAGCATCCGGGACCCCAGGGAGACCCAGTACTTC	CASSIRDPRETQYF
TRBJ2-7	few	.	TRBV29-1	TGCAGCGTTGAAGATCGGGGCCTAGGCGAGCAGTACTTC	CSVEDRGLGEQYF
TRBJ1-5	many	TRBD1	TRBV5-1	TGCGCCAGCAGCCTCGACAGGGGGGGACAGCCCCAGCATTTT	CASSLDRGGQPQHF
TRBJ2-1	many	.	TRBV12-3/TRBV12-4	TGTGCCAGCAGATTCCTGTTTGGGAATATAGATGAGCAGTTCTTC	CASRFLFGNIDEQFF
TRBJ1-1	many	.	TRBV11-2	TGTGCCAGCAGCCGAGGGGTGGGGTGGACTGAAGCTTTCTTT	CASSRGVGWTEAFF
TRBJ2-3	many	TRBD2	TRBV7-2	TGTGCCGAGGGGAGCGGGGGAAACACAGATACGCAGTATTTT	CAEGSGGNTDTQYF
TRBJ2-1	many	.	TRBV6-1	TGTGCCAGCAGCGACACTTACCCTGGACCGGATGGGCGGTTCTTC	CASSDTYPGPDGRFF
TRBJ2-1	many	TRBD2	TRBV2	TGTGCCAGTCCGACTAGCGCGAATGAGCAGTTCTTC	CASPTSANEQFF
TRBJ1-1	many	TRBD1	TRBV7-8	TGTGCCAGCAGCTTCACAGGGGGAACTGAAGCTTTCTTT	CASSFTGGTEAFF
TRBJ2-7	many	TRBD1	TRBV20-1	TGCAGTGCCAAGGGGACAGGGGGTTTCTACGAGCAGTACTTC	CSAKGTGGFYEQYF
TRBJ2-5	many	TRBD2	TRBV24-1	TGTGCCATCGAGGTAGCCGGCGGGGGGACCCAGTACTTC	CAIEVAGGGTQYF
TRBJ1-1	many	.	TRBV7-3	TGTGCCAGCAGCTTAGGGCGGGCTCAGCCGAACACTGAAGCTTTCTTT	CASSLGRAQPNTEAFF
TRBJ2-7	.	TRBD1	TRBV19	TGTGCCACCCTAGGGCCAGGGGGCGATTCCTACGAGCAGTACTTC	CATLGPGGDSYEQYF
TRBJ2-2	.	TRBD1	TRBV3-1	TGTGCCAGCAAGTTCACCGGACAGGGAAACACCGGGGAGCTGTTTTTT	CASKFTGQGNTGELFF
TRBJ1-1	many	.	TRBV5-1	TGCGCCAGCAGCTTTGTCAGTAGGAACACTGAAGCTTTCTTT	CASSFVSRNTEAFF
TRBJ1-5	many	.	TRBV3-1	TGTGCCAGCAGCCCGGGACGCTCAAATCAGCCCCAGCATTTT	CASSPGRSNQPQHF
TRBJ2-2	many	.	TRBV19	TGTGCCAGTAGTATAGGGGACCGCACCGGGGAGCTGTTTTTT	CASSIGDRTGELFF
TRBJ1-2	few	TRBD1	TRBV20-1	TGCAGTGCTAGAATTGGGACAGGGTCTGGCTACACCTTC	CSARIGTGSGYTF
TRBJ2-5	many	.	TRBV20-1	TGCAGTGCCCCTGGACTTAGCGGCGAGACCCAGTACTTC	CSAPGLSGETQYF
TRBJ2-7	many	.	TRBV10-3	TGTGCCATCAGTGATCCAAACTACGAGCAGTACTTC	CAISDPNYEQYF
TRBJ2-7	many	.	TRBV6-6	TGTGCCAGCAGTTACGCGCTCCGTGATTGGGAGCAGTACTTC	CASSYALRDWEQYF
TRBJ2-2	many	TRBD1	TRBV2	TGTGCCAGCAGGACGGGACAGGGCTGGAACACCGGGGAGCTGTTTTTT	CASRTGQGWNTGELFF
TRBJ2-5	many	TRBD1	TRBV20-1	TGCAGTGCTAGAAGACAGGGGATGGAGACCCAGTACTTC	CSARRQGMETQYF
TRBJ2-3	many	.	TRBV20-1	TGCAGTGCACCCCGCGAGACAGGCACAGATACGCAGTATTTT	CSAPRETGTDTQYF
TRBJ1-4	many	.	TRBV28	TGTGCCAGCAGTGATACAGGATTACGTGAAAAACTGTTTTTT	CASSDTGLREKLFF
TRBJ2-3	many	.	TRBV9	TGTGCCAGCAGCGTAAACGCGGGAAGGACCACAGATACGCAGTATTTT	CASSVNAGRTTDTQYF
TRBJ2-1	many	.	TRBV21-1	TGTGCCAGCAGCAATGTCCCCCAAAGAAGTCGCTACAATGAGCAGTTCTTC	CASSNVPQRSRYNEQFF
TRBJ2-7	many	TRBD2	TRBV4-1	TGCGCCAGCAGCCATTTCACTAGCGGGACATACGAGCAGTACTTC	CASSHFTSGTYEQYF
TRBJ2-5	many	TRBD1	TRBV19	TGTGCCAGTAGTATTTTGGGACAGGGTACGGAGACCCAGTACTTC	CASSILGQGTETQYF
TRBJ2-3	many	.	TRBV5-4	TGTGCCAGCAGCGGGCGGGCAGGCACAGATACGCAGTATTTT	CASSGRAGTDTQYF
TRBJ2-7	many	TRBD1	TRBV3-1	TGTGCCAGCAGCCTCGGACAGGGTGGGTACGAGCAGTACTTC	CASSLGQGGYEQYF
TRBJ2-6	many	.	TRBV12-3/TRBV12-4	TGTGCCAGCAGTCCTGGACAGTACCACTCTGGGGCCAACGTCCTGACTTTC	CASSPGQYHSGANVLTF
TRBJ1-5	many	.	TRBV28	TGTGCCAGCAGTACCGGACGCGACAGTAGCAATCAGCCCCAGCATTTT	CASSTGRDSSNQPQHF
TRBJ1-5	many	TRBD1	TRBV6-1	TGTGCCAGCAGTGAAGCTAACAGGGGGACCTTTAGCAATCAGCCCCAGCATTTT	CASSEANRGTFSNQPQHF
TRBJ2-3	.	.	TRBV18	TGTGCCAGCCCACGAGAGAGTACAGATACGCAGTATTTT	CASPRESTDTQYF
TRBJ2-5	.	TRBD2	TRBV2	TGTGCCAGCAGTGCCCTGGGACTAGTCCGCGAGACCCAGTACTTC	CASSALGLVRETQYF
TRBJ2-2	.	.	TRBV19	TGTGCCAGTTCTAGGTCGTACACCGGGGAGCTGTTTTTT	CASSRSYTGELFF
TRBJ2-5	few	.	TRBV20-1	TGCAGTGCTAGAGATAGCGGCGGGTATGAGGAGACCCAGTACTTC	CSARDSGGYEETQYF
TRBJ2-3	.	TRBD2	TRBV28	TGTGCCAGCCGAACTAGACTAGCGGGCAACACAGATACGCAGTATTTT	CASRTRLAGNTDTQYF
TRBJ2-5	.	.	TRBV20-1	TGCAGTGCCACCCTCTCCATACAAGAGACCCAGTACTTC	CSATLSIQETQYF
TRBJ2-2	many	TRBD1	TRBV5-7	TGTGCCAGCAGCTCCAAGGCAGGGGGTGACACCGGGGAGCTGTTTTTT	CASSSKAGGDTGELFF
TRBJ2-3	many	.	TRBV5-1	TGCGCCAGCAGCTTGGATGGGTTTCCGCAGTATTTT	CASSLDGFPQYF
TRBJ1-1	many	.	TRBV5-1	TGCGCCAGCAAGCTTGGGCAAGGCTTGAACACTGAAGCTTTCTTT	CASKLGQGLNTEAFF
TRBJ2-1	many	TRBD2	TRBV4-2	TGTGCCAGCAGCCAAGAAACGGGAGGACCCTACAATGAGCAGTTCTTC	CASSQETGGPYNEQFF
TRBJ2-1	many	TRBD2	TRBV10-3	TGTGCCACCCGGACTAGCGGTAACAATGAGCAGTTCTTC	CATRTSGNNEQFF
TRBJ1-5	.	TRBD1	TRBV4-1	TGCGCCAGCAGCCAACTACAGGGGCTTAGCAATCAGCCCCAGCATTTT	CASSQLQGLSNQPQHF
TRBJ2-3	many	TRBD1	TRBV10-3	TGTGCCATCAGTCCGGGACAGGGGATAGATACGCAGTATTTT	CAISPGQGIDTQYF